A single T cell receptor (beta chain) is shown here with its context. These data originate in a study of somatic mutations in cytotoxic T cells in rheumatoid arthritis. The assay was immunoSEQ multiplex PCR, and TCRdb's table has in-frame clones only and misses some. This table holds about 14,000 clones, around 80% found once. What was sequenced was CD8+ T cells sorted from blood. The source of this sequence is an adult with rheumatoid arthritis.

The CDR3 loop reads CASSLVRGGTGELFF. The CDR3 nucleotides are TGTGCCAGCAGCTTAGTCAGGGGTGGAACCGGGGAGCTGTTTTTT. The V call is TRBV11-3, the J call TRBJ2-2; possible D gene TRBD1, 6 bases. The CDR3 contains 15 residues. V was clipped by 1 base and J by 5 bases, with 11 bases between them. Germline lookup yields CDR1 SGHNT and CDR2 YENEEA.